This is a list of T cell receptor beta chains from one sample in a study of CD8 T cells in Susac syndrome. TCRdb fed the immunoSEQ multiplex PCR reads into MiXCR, producing one record per CDR3 protein. The repertoire holds under 200,000 distinct CDR3 sequences, roughly 96% seen once, with 0.15% to 0.2% in the top ten. Sequencing input: CD8+ T cells from PBMCs. Receptors originate from a human donor with multiple sclerosis. CDR3s leave out the opening cysteine and the closing phenylalanine or tryptophan.

v_call: TRBV27; j_call: TRBJ2-3; cdr3_aa: ASSPNYEGTQY
v_call: TRBV9; j_call: TRBJ1-5; cdr3_aa: ASSEDRPNQPQH
v_call: TRBV12-3/TRBV12-4; j_call: TRBJ2-3; cdr3_aa: ASSFPANSDTQY
v_call: TRBV28; j_call: TRBJ2-1; cdr3_aa: ASSLDLREPYNEQF
v_call: TRBV29-1; j_call: TRBJ2-2; cdr3_aa: SVDSGQGFAGELF
v_call: TRBV9; j_call: TRBJ2-3; cdr3_aa: ASSPSGRASDTQY
v_call: TRBV12-3/TRBV12-4; j_call: TRBJ2-7; cdr3_aa: ASSTGTFPYEQY
v_call: TRBV28; j_call: TRBJ1-2; cdr3_aa: ASSSYSSAGNGYT
v_call: TRBV7-2; j_call: TRBJ2-3; cdr3_aa: ASSPPLAGGGRSTDTQY
v_call: TRBV7-6; j_call: TRBJ1-1; cdr3_aa: ASTLSPRETEAF
v_call: TRBV6-6; j_call: TRBJ2-1; cdr3_aa: ASSQGLVGEQF
v_call: TRBV10-3; j_call: TRBJ2-1; cdr3_aa: AISEIGGNEQF
v_call: TRBV5-1; j_call: TRBJ2-3; cdr3_aa: ASSPIAVSTDTQY
v_call: TRBV9; j_call: TRBJ1-2; cdr3_aa: ASSQGSWAAYGYT
v_call: TRBV20-1; j_call: TRBJ2-7; cdr3_aa: SARDLDRTYEQY
v_call: TRBV9; j_call: TRBJ2-1; cdr3_aa: ASSGRTSGNYNEQF
v_call: TRBV20-1; j_call: TRBJ1-1; cdr3_aa: SARGLYQGLVTEAF
v_call: TRBV2; j_call: TRBJ1-2; cdr3_aa: ASSETPAYGYT
v_call: TRBV29-1; j_call: TRBJ2-4; cdr3_aa: SGLAKNIQY
v_call: TRBV7-8; j_call: TRBJ1-2; cdr3_aa: ASSLFEGAGYGYT
v_call: TRBV21-1; j_call: TRBJ2-7; cdr3_aa: ATLDRGGEQY
v_call: TRBV20-1; j_call: TRBJ2-3; cdr3_aa: SALDLKGDTQY